The 5 T cell receptor beta chains presented below share a single source sample, sequenced in a study of cytomegalovirus exposure and HLA in healthy donors. Researchers ran the PCR with 60 Vbeta and 13 Jbeta primers. Sequenced by immunoSEQ multiplex PCR; TCRdb stores in-frame clones only, minus some. The table shows roughly 100,000 clones, with more than 75% occurring only once. The material sequenced was PBMCs. The origin of the receptors is a woman in her forties or fifties in good health and CMV-seropositive.

The chain recombines TRBV4-1 with TRBJ2-7; D is uncertain. Deletions cut 1 base from V and 6 bases from J, with 4 bases between. Germline-derived CDR1 and CDR2 are MGHRA and YSYEKL. The CDR3 loop spans 11 amino acids. The DNA of the CDR3 is TGCGCCAGCAGCCAAGGCGCCGAGCAGTACTTC. It specifies CASSQGAEQYF.

This clone was recorded once. The CDR3, as DNA: TGCAGCGCTTCACTAAGGGAGACCCAGTACTTC. Translation: CSASLRETQYF. The chain employs TRBV29-1 and TRBJ2-5; D is unresolved. The CDR3 runs 11 residues. Germline V gene lookup returns CDR1 SQVTM and CDR2 ANQGSEA. V gave up 7 bases and J gave up 5 bases, with 11 bases separating them. Filled out from reference TRBV29-1 and TRBJ2-5, the complete variable domain reads SAVISQKPSRDICQRGTSLTIQCQVDSQVTMMFWYRQQPGQSLTLIATANQGSEATYESGFVIDKFPISRPNLTFSTLTVSNMSPEDSSIYLCSASLRETQYFGPGTRLLVL.

This clone came up once. V gene TRBV5-1 combines with J gene TRBJ2-2; TRBD2 matches 10 bases. The V gene's germline CDR1 is SGHRS and CDR2 YFSETQ. The CDR3 runs to 15 residues. V lost 4 bases, J lost 0 bases, and 0 bases stayed unmatched. The CDR3 DNA is TGCGCCAGCAGCACTAGCGGGGCGAACACCGGGGAGCTGTTTTTT. Translation: CASSTSGANTGELFF.

This clone was seen just once. This chain links TRBV5-1 with TRBJ1-1; 7 bases match TRBD1. V lost 4 bases, J lost 5 bases, and 17 bases stayed unmatched. Germline V lookup: CDR1 SGHRS, CDR2 YFSETQ. The CDR3 contains 17 residues. The CDR3 reads CASSVDRDGIRSTEAFF. As DNA, the CDR3 is TGCGCCAGCAGCGTAGACAGGGACGGGATTAGGAGTACTGAAGCTTTCTTT.

The chain has TRBV30 and TRBJ1-4; D gene ambiguous. Germline CDR1 and CDR2: GTSNPN and SVGIG (reference sequence). The CDR3 is 18 amino acids. Trimming cost V 4 bases and J 8 bases, with 29 bases left between them. This CDR3 reads CAWIPPWASPLEREKLFF. The CDR3 DNA follows: TGTGCCTGGATTCCCCCTTGGGCGAGCCCACTTGAAAGGGAAAAACTGTTTTTT.